These 32 T cell receptor beta chains came from one sample sequenced in a study of monozygotic twins with inflammatory bowel disease. Each CDR3 protein gets one entry in TCRdb, which reprocessed the 5' RACE reads and gives no DNA. This table lists about 210,000 distinct CDR3 sequences. Sequencing was performed on blood. Receptors originate from a human donor with ulcerative colitis or Crohn's disease, or a healthy co-twin of an affected twin (not recorded which).

The chain recombines TRBV5-1 with TRBJ2-2; there is no DNA to check the TCRdb D call of TRBD1. The germline gives CDR1 SGHRS, CDR2 YFSETQ. This CDR3 contains 16 residues. This CDR3 is CASSLAPGGNTGELFF. The entire variable domain, with the rest obtained from reference TRBV5-1 and TRBJ2-2, is as follows: KAGVTQTPRYLIKTRGQQVTLSCSPISGHRSVSWYQQTPGQGLQFLFEYFSETQRNKGNFPGRFSGRQFSNSRSEMNVSTLELGDSALYLCASSLAPGGNTGELFFGEGSRLTVL.

The J gene is TRBJ1-1, the V gene TRBV5-1; TCRdb's D call of TRBD1 is untestable without DNA. Per the germline V gene, CDR1 is SGHRS and CDR2 is YFSETQ. The CDR3 has 13 residues. CDR3 protein: CASSLAGTGLTFF.

V gene TRBV18 combines with J gene TRBJ2-5; absent DNA, TCRdb's TRBD1 call cannot be checked. CDR3 length: 14 amino acids. Germline V gene sequence: CDR1 KGHSH, CDR2 LQKENI. CDR3 sequence: CASSPKGGGETQYF.

The chain employs TRBV25-1 and TRBJ2-1; without DNA, the TCRdb call of TRBD1 cannot be checked. Germline V gene data show CDR1 as MGHDK and CDR2 as SYGVNS. The CDR3 runs to 14 residues. The chain's CDR3 is CASSEQGAYNEQFF. The whole variable domain, filled in from reference TRBV25-1 and TRBJ2-1, reads EADIYQTPRYLVIGTGKKITLECSQTMGHDKMYWYQQDPGMELHLIHYSYGVNSTEKGDLSSESTVSRIRTEHFPLTLESARPSHTSQYLCASSEQGAYNEQFFGPGTRLTVL.

This chain connects TRBV18 to TRBJ1-1. This CDR3 spans 18 amino acids. CDR1 is KGHSH, CDR2 LQKENI, per germline. This chain's CDR3 is CASSPGIAQGGTNTEAFF.

V usage is TRBV20-1 and J usage is TRBJ1-5. The V gene's germline CDR1 is DFQATT and CDR2 SNEGSKA (reference sequence). There are 13 residues in the CDR3. CDR3 in amino acids: CSESRRGNQPQHF.

The rearrangement uses TRBV12-3 or TRBV12-4 and TRBJ2-3; the TCRdb D gene call, TRBD2, has no DNA to confirm it. The CDR3 contains 15 residues. This CDR3 reads CASRGLAGGLDTQYF.

The chain combines TRBV3-1 with TRBJ1-5. Germline V lookup: CDR1 LGHDT, CDR2 YNNKEL (reference sequence). This CDR3 has 11 amino acids. CDR3 protein: CASSQGGPQHF.

The chain carries TRBV3-1 and TRBJ2-3; there is no DNA to check the TCRdb D call of TRBD2. Germline V gives CDR1 LGHDT, CDR2 YNNKEL (reference sequence). This CDR3 contains 15 residues. The CDR3 spells CASSQASGGADTQYF.

This chain uses TRBV7-6 with TRBJ2-2; TCRdb returns TRBD2, unconfirmable since there is no DNA. The CDR3 is made up of 14 amino acids. The germline gives CDR1 SGHVS, CDR2 FNYEAQ. The chain's CDR3 is CASSLEGSGRELFF. The full variable domain, rest sourced from reference TRBV7-6 and TRBJ2-2, is GAGVSQSPRYKVTKRGQDVALRCDPISGHVSLYWYRQALGQGPEFLTYFNYEAQQDKSGLPNDRFSAERPEGSISTLTIQRTEQRDSAMYRCASSLEGSGRELFFGEGSRLTVL.

The chain recombines TRBV4-1 with TRBJ2-5; absent DNA, TCRdb's TRBD1 call cannot be checked. Germline V gene lookup returns CDR1 MGHRA and CDR2 YSYEKL. The CDR3 runs 14 residues. This CDR3 reads CASSPSQGQETQYF.

The chain carries TRBV12-3 or TRBV12-4 and TRBJ2-5; TCRdb's D call of TRBD1 is untestable without DNA. The CDR3 sequence is 13 residues long. The chain's CDR3 is CASSYPGPQTQYF.

The chain links TRBV7-2 to TRBJ2-3; TCRdb lists TRBD2, though no DNA is available to test this call. The CDR3 sequence is 14 residues long. Germline V gene sequence: CDR1 SGHTA, CDR2 FQGNSA. The CDR3 is CASRKGQSRDTQYF.

The CDR3 is CASSSQGSGNQPQHF. The V call is TRBV7-2, the J call TRBJ1-5; absent DNA, TCRdb's TRBD1 call cannot be checked. Germline lookup yields CDR1 SGHTA and CDR2 FQGNSA. This CDR3 has 15 amino acids.

The chain uses TRBV5-1 and TRBJ2-1. Germline lookup yields CDR1 SGHRS and CDR2 YFSETQ. This CDR3 contains 12 residues. The CDR3 loop reads CASSFGNNEQFF. The full variable domain, in which reference TRBV5-1 and TRBJ2-1 provide the parts outside the CDR3, is KAGVTQTPRYLIKTRGQQVTLSCSPISGHRSVSWYQQTPGQGLQFLFEYFSETQRNKGNFPGRFSGRQFSNSRSEMNVSTLELGDSALYLCASSFGNNEQFFGPGTRLTVL.

The chain combines TRBV10-3 with TRBJ1-2. The length of the CDR3 is 13 residues. The germline V gene has CDR1 ENHRY and CDR2 SYGVKD. CDR3 sequence reads: CAISAKESYGYTF.

The chain joins TRBV5-1 to TRBJ2-7; TCRdb proposes TRBD2, but this gene call is untestable without DNA. The CDR3 has 14 residues. Per germline, CDR1 SGHRS and CDR2 YFSETQ. The CDR3 loop is CASSWGTSTYEQYF. The variable domain in full, with the rest retrieved from reference TRBV5-1 and TRBJ2-7, is KAGVTQTPRYLIKTRGQQVTLSCSPISGHRSVSWYQQTPGQGLQFLFEYFSETQRNKGNFPGRFSGRQFSNSRSEMNVSTLELGDSALYLCASSWGTSTYEQYFGPGTRLTVT.

The chain couples TRBV15 to TRBJ1-2; absent DNA, TCRdb's TRBD1 call cannot be checked. The CDR3 has 17 residues. CDR1 and CDR2 from the germline V gene are LNHNV and YYDKDF (reference sequence). The CDR3 sequence is CATSRGKGGERTYGYTF.

The V gene is TRBV12-3 or TRBV12-4, the J gene TRBJ2-1; TCRdb picks TRBD2, but there is no DNA to check that call. The CDR3 covers 13 residues. The CDR3 region is CASSWSGGNEQFF.

CDR3 sequence: CASSLATGTAQYF. The genes are TRBV7-9 and TRBJ2-3; TCRdb reports TRBD1, a call that lacks DNA to check it against. This CDR3 is built from 13 residues. Per germline, CDR1 SEHNR and CDR2 FQNEAQ (reference sequence).

The rearrangement uses TRBV5-1 and TRBJ2-3; the D call of TRBD1 rests on TCRdb alone, since no DNA is present to check it. The V gene's germline CDR1 is SGHRS and CDR2 YFSETQ. The CDR3 consists of 15 residues. This CDR3 is CASSSQGRSTDTQYF.

The chain has TRBV5-1 and TRBJ2-7; no DNA is available, so the TRBD1 call from TCRdb remains unchecked. This CDR3 contains 16 residues. CDR1 is SGHRS and CDR2 is YFSETQ in the germline V gene. This chain's CDR3 is CASSLGRDRLQYEQYF.

This chain connects TRBV5-4 to TRBJ1-1; TCRdb calls TRBD1, which cannot be checked without DNA. CDR1 is SGHNT and CDR2 is YYREEE in the germline V gene (reference sequence). This CDR3 is 14 amino acids long. CDR3 sequence: CASSFGRGGTEAFF.

The CDR3 region is CASSLRGGDYEQYF. The chain couples TRBV7-9 to TRBJ2-7; TCRdb outputs TRBD2, but without DNA this stays unchecked. Per germline, CDR1 SEHNR and CDR2 FQNEAQ (reference sequence). CDR3 length equals 14 residues.

The V gene is TRBV19, the J gene TRBJ1-5. Germline V gene lookup returns CDR1 LNHDA and CDR2 SQIVND (reference sequence). This CDR3 has 13 amino acids. The CDR3 is CASSIGAHQPQHF.

This chain links TRBV12-3 or TRBV12-4 with TRBJ1-1; with no DNA, the TCRdb D assignment of TRBD1 cannot be verified. This CDR3 spans 11 amino acids. CDR3 protein: CASSSGDKAFF.

The chain joins TRBV5-4 to TRBJ2-5; TCRdb proposes TRBD1, but this gene call is untestable without DNA. The CDR3 runs to 15 residues. CDR1 SGHNT and CDR2 YYREEE come from the germline V gene (reference sequence). The CDR3 sequence is CASSSAGGGRETQYF.

The chain recombines TRBV12-3 or TRBV12-4 with TRBJ2-1; TCRdb proposes TRBD1, but this gene call is untestable without DNA. The CDR3 loop spans 13 amino acids. This CDR3 is CASSSGQGREQFF.

The chain is built from TRBV2 and TRBJ2-7. Germline loops: CDR1 SNHLY, CDR2 FYNNEI. The CDR3 consists of 11 residues. The chain's CDR3 is CASSEYYEQYF.

The V and J genes are TRBV5-1 and TRBJ2-1; no DNA is available, so the TRBD1 call from TCRdb remains unchecked. Germline CDR1 reads SGHRS; CDR2 reads YFSETQ. The CDR3 totals 14 residues. The CDR3 loop reads CASSLEGRVGEQFF.

This CDR3 is CASSLGGGNSEKLFF. This chain joins TRBV5-1 and TRBJ1-4. Germline CDR1 SGHRS, CDR2 YFSETQ. CDR3 length: 15 amino acids.

The V call is TRBV18, the J call TRBJ2-5; TCRdb outputs TRBD2, but without DNA this stays unchecked. The CDR3 is made up of 14 amino acids. Germline V gene sequence: CDR1 KGHSH, CDR2 LQKENI. The CDR3 spells CASSHQRGEETQYF.